The 15 T cell receptor beta chains below come from one sample, sequenced in a study of blood T cell repertoires in COVID-19. TCRdb keeps only in-frame clones here, not all; method: immunoSEQ multiplex PCR. Seen here are about 94,000 clones, roughly 80% observed once, and the top ten hold roughly 53%. Material: peripheral blood. The receptors were sampled from a human donor in a cohort sampled during active COVID-19.

The chain employs TRBV5-4 and TRBJ2-3, with D tentatively TRBD1 (6 bases). Germline-derived CDR1 and CDR2 are SGHNT and YYREEE (reference sequence). The CDR3 loop spans 12 amino acids. V lost 0 bases and J lost 10, with 9 bases in between. The chain's CDR3 is CASSLDRVAQYF. CDR3 nucleotide sequence: TGTGCCAGCAGCTTGGACAGGGTGGCGCAGTATTTT.

This clone has just one count. The J gene is TRBJ2-3, the V gene TRBV21-1; the table's D call TRBD1 went unverified against the DNA. TRBV21-1 is annotated as a pseudogene. The CDR3 has 22 residues. The CDR3 coding sequence is TGTGCCAGCAGCAAAGAAACCCCAACCTTCGGATATACAGGGGTTGGCACAGATACGCAGTATTTT. It encodes CASSKETPTFGYTGVGTDTQYF.

The chain employs TRBV9 and TRBJ2-3; 9 bases align to TRBD2. Germline trimming cut 3 bases from V and 4 bases from J; bases unmatched to any gene: 6. The CDR3 sequence is 15 residues long. Germline CDR1 and CDR2: SGDLS and YYNGEE. CDR3 DNA sequence: TGTGCCAGCAGCGGACGGGGACTAGCAGCAGATACGCAGTATTTT. This translates into CASSGRGLAADTQYF.

The chain carries TRBV28 and TRBJ2-7; D is unresolved. V was cut by 3 bases and J by 3 bases, with 15 bases left in between. Per the germline V gene, CDR1 is MDHEN and CDR2 is SYDVKM. CDR3 length: 15 residues. This CDR3 reads CASSLSQLPGYEQYF. In nucleotides, the CDR3 is TGTGCCAGCAGTTTGAGTCAGCTCCCAGGCTACGAGCAGTACTTC.

The CDR3: CASRLTLAGGPETQYF. DNA for the CDR3: TGTGCCAGCAGACTGACTCTAGCGGGAGGGCCGGAGACCCAGTACTTC. This sequence joins TRBV7-2 and TRBJ2-5; the match to TRBD2 covers 12 bases. There are 16 residues in the CDR3. J was trimmed by 5 bases and V by 6 bases; bases with no gene match: 10. CDR1 and CDR2 from the germline V gene are SGHTA and FQGNSA.

The genes are TRBV2 and TRBJ2-1; TRBD2 agrees at 7 bases. V gave up 6 bases and J gave up 3 bases; unmatched junction bases: 8. Germline V lookup: CDR1 SNHLY, CDR2 FYNNEI. The CDR3 runs to 15 residues. The CDR3 spells CASRVGGSNYNEQFF. DNA for the CDR3: TGTGCCAGCAGAGTTGGCGGGAGTAACTACAATGAGCAGTTCTTC. The variable domain in full, with the rest retrieved from reference TRBV2 and TRBJ2-1, is EPEVTQTPSHQVTQMGQEVILRCVPISNHLYFYWYRQILGQKVEFLVSFYNNEISEKSEIFDDQFSVERPDGSNFTLKIRSTKLEDSAMYFCASRVGGSNYNEQFFGPGTRLTVL.

This clone was counted a single time. The junction shows a germline mismatch at one end, possibly a read error. The CDR3 DNA follows: TGTGCCAGCAGGTCCTCCAATGAGCAGTTCTTC. Protein product: CASRSSNEQFF. The rearrangement uses TRBV7-3 and TRBJ2-1; D is unclear. The CDR3 runs 11 residues. Germline V CDR1 and CDR2: SGHTA, FQGTGA.

The J gene is TRBJ2-3, the V gene TRBV7-2; tentatively, D is TRBD2 (6 bases). CDR3 length: 16 amino acids. The germline CDR1 and CDR2 sequences are SGHTA and FQGNSA. V lost 2 bases, J lost 2 bases, and 14 bases lay in between. In DNA form, the CDR3 reads TGTGCCAGCAGCTTAAGAGGCGGGGAGAACACAGATACGCAGTATTTT. Translating gives CASSLRGGENTDTQYF.

The chain links TRBV7-8 to TRBJ2-2; perhaps TRBD1 as D (5 bases). V lost 5 bases, J lost 5 bases, and 18 bases lay in between. CDR3 length equals 16 residues. Germline CDR1 and CDR2: SGHVS and FQNEAQ. CDR3: CASSPRARRGTGELFF. In nucleotides, the CDR3 is TGTGCCAGCAGCCCCAGGGCGAGGAGAGGTACCGGGGAGCTGTTTTTT.

A single count supports this clone. The V call is TRBV10-3, the J call TRBJ1-1, with D maybe TRBD1 (5 bases). The CDR3 contains 13 residues. The germline V gene has CDR1 ENHRY and CDR2 SYGVKD. The V end lost 4 bases, the J end lost 2 bases, and 8 bases lay between the germline ends. The chain's CDR3 is CAISGRGNTEAFF. The CDR3, as DNA: TGTGCCATCAGTGGGAGGGGCAACACTGAAGCTTTCTTT.

The J gene is TRBJ2-7, the V gene TRBV15; 10 nucleotides match TRBD1. The CDR3 has 15 amino acids. The junction had 4 bases not matched to a gene; V was cut back by 0 bases and J by 5 bases. Germline values: CDR1 LNHNV, CDR2 YYDKDF (reference sequence). DNA of the CDR3: TGTGCCACCAGCAGAGATGGCGGACAGGGGGACGAGCAGTACTTC. It translates to CATSRDGGQGDEQYF.

This chain connects TRBV7-2 to TRBJ2-3; perhaps TRBD1 as D (5 bases). CDR1 and CDR2 (germline): SGHTA, FQGNSA. Trimming shortened V by 5 bases and J by 0 bases, and 9 bases separated the two germline ends. This CDR3 comprises 14 residues. The CDR3 DNA reads TGTGCCAGCAGCCTAGGACACAGCACAGATACGCAGTATTTT. This encodes CASSLGHSTDTQYF.

The V and J genes are TRBV19 and TRBJ2-3; 12 nucleotides line up with TRBD2. Germline V CDR1 and CDR2: LNHDA, SQIVND (reference sequence). V dropped 3 bases and J dropped 5; count of bases not matched to a gene: 9. The CDR3 sequence is 17 residues long. CDR3 loop: CASSIILAGGPGDTQYF. CDR3 nucleotides: TGTGCCAGTAGTATCATCCTAGCGGGAGGGCCAGGAGATACGCAGTATTTT.

This chain joins TRBV19 and TRBJ2-7; 8 bases map to TRBD2. This CDR3 comprises 10 residues. Germline V CDR1 and CDR2: LNHDA, SQIVND (reference sequence). As DNA, the CDR3 is TGTCGGGAGGGGGACTACGAGCAGTACTTC. Translating it yields CREGDYEQYF.

V usage is TRBV7-9 and J usage is TRBJ2-5; a weak D match, TRBD2 (5 bases). Trimming took off 5 bases at V and 5 bases at J, with 9 bases between the two ends. This CDR3 is built from 12 residues. Germline V gene sequence: CDR1 SEHNR, CDR2 FQNEAQ (reference sequence). The CDR3 sequence: CASSRTGETQYF. The DNA of the CDR3 is TGTGCCAGCAGCCGGACGGGGGAGACCCAGTACTTC.